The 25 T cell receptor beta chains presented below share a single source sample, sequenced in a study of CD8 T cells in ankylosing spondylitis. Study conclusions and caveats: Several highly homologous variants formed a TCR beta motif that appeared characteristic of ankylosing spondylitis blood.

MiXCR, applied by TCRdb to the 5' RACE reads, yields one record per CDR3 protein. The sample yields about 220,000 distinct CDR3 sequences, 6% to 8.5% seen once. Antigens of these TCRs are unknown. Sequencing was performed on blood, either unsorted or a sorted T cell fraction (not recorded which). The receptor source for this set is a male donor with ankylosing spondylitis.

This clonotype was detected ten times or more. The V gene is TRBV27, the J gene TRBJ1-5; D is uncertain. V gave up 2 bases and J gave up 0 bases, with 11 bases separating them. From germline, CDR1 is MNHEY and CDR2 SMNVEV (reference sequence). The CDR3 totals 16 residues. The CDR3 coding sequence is TGTGCCAGCAGTTTAGGCCCCGGGGTTAGCAATCAGCCCCAGCATTTT. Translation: CASSLGPGVSNQPQHF.

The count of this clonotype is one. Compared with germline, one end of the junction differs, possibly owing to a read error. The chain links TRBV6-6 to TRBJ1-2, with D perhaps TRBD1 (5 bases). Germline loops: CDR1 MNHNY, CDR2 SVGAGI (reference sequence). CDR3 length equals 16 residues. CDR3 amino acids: CASSSLKGEGYYGYTF. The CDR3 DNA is TGTGCCAGTAGTTCGTTGAAAGGGGAAGGGTACTATGGCTACACCTTC.

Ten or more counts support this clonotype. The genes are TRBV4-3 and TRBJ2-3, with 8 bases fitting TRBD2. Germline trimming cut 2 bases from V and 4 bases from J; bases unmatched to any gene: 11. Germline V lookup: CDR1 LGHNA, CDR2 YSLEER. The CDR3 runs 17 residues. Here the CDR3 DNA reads TGCGCCAGCAGCCAAACGTTACAAACGGGAGGGGCAGATACGCAGTATTTT. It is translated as CASSQTLQTGGADTQYF.

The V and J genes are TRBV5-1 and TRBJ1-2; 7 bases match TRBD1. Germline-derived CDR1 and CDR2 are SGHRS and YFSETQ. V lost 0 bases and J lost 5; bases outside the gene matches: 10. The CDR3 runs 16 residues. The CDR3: CASSLETPGDRYGYTF. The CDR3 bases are TGCGCCAGCAGCTTGGAAACCCCCGGGGACAGATATGGCTACACCTTC.

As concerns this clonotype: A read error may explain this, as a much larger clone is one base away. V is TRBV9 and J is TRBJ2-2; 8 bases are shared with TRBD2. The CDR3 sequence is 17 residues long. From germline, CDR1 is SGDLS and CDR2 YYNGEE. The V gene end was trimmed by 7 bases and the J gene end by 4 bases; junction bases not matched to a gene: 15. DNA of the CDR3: TGTGCCAGCCGCCCTGTAGGCGGGGGGTCCCTCACCGGGGAGCTGTTTTTT. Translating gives CASRPVGGGSLTGELFF.

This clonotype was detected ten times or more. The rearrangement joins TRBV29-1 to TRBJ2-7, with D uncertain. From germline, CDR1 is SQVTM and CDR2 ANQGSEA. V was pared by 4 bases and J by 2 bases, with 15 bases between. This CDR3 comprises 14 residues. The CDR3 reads CSVGFLRRPYEQYF. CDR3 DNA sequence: TGCAGCGTTGGGTTTTTACGCCGGCCCTACGAGCAGTACTTC.

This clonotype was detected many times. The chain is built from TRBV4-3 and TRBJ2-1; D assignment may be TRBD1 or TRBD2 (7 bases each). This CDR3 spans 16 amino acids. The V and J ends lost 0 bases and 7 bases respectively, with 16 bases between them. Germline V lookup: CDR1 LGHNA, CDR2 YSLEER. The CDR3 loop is CASSQDHAQGGNEQFF. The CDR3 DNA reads TGCGCCAGCAGCCAAGATCACGCCCAGGGGGGGAATGAGCAGTTCTTC.

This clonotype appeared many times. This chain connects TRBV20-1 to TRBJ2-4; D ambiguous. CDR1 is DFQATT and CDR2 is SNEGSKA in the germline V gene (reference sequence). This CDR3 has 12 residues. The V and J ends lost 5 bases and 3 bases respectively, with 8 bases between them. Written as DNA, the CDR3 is TGCAGTGCTGTGGGCGTCAAAAACATTCAGTACTTC. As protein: CSAVGVKNIQYF.

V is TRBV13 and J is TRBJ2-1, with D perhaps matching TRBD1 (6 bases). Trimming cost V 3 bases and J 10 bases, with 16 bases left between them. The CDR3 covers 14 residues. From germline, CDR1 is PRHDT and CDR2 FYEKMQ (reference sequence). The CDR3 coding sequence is TGTGCCAGCAGCTTTCTAAACAGGGAAGGGGAGCAGTTCTTC. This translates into CASSFLNREGEQFF.

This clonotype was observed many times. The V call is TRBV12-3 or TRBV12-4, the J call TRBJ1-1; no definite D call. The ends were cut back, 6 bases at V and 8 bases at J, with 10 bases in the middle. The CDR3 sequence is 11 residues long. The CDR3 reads CASSHGPEAFF. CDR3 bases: TGTGCCAGCAGCCATGGACCAGAAGCTTTCTTT.

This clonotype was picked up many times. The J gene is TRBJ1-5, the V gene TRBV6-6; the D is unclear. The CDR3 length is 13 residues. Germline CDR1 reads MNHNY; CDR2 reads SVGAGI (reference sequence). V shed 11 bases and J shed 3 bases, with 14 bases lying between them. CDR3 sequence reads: CASCGALNQPQHF. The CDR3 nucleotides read TGTGCCTCCTGCGGAGCCCTCAATCAGCCCCAGCATTTT.

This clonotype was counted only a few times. Here the CDR3 reads CASIHILGENEQYF. The CDR3 DNA is TGTGCCAGCATTCATATTTTAGGGGAAAACGAGCAGTACTTC. The V call is TRBV28, the J call TRBJ2-7, with D maybe TRBD1 (5 bases). With 7 bases removed from V and 5 bases from J, the gap between germline ends came to 18 bases. This CDR3 has 14 amino acids. Germline-derived CDR1 and CDR2 are MDHEN and SYDVKM.

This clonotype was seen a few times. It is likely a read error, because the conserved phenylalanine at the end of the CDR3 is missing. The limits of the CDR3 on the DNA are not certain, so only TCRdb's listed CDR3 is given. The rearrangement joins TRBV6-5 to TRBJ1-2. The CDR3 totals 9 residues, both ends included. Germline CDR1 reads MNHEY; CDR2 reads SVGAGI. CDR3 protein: CASSYHGVL.

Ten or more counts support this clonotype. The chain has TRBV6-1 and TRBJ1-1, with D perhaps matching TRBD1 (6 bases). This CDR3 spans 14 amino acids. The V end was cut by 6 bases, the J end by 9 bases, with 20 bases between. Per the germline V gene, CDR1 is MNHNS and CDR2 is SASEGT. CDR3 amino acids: CASRTGYRAKKAFF. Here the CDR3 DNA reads TGTGCCAGCAGAACGGGGTACAGGGCGAAGAAAGCTTTCTTT.

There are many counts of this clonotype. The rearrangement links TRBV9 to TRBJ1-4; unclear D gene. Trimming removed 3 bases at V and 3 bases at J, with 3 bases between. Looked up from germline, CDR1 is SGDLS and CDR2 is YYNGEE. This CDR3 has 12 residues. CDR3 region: CASSGANEKLFF. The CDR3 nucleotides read TGTGCCAGCAGCGGGGCTAATGAAAAACTGTTTTTT.

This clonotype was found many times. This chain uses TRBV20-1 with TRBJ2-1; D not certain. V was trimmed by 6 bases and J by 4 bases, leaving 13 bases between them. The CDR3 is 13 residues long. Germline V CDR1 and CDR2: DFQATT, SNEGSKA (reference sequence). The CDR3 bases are TGCAGTGCCCAAAACAGCGCTTACAATGAGCAGTTCTTC. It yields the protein CSAQNSAYNEQFF.

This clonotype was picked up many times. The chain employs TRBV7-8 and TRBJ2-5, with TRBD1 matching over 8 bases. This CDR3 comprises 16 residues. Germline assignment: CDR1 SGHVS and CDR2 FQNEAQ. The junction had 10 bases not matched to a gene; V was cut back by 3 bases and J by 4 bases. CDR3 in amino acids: CASSFSSQGARETQYF. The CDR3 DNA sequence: TGTGCCAGCAGCTTTTCATCTCAGGGGGCCCGAGAGACCCAGTACTTC.

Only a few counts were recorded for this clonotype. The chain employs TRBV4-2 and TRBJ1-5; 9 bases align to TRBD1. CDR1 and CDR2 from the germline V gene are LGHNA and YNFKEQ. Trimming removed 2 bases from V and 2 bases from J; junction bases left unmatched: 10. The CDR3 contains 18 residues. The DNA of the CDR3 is TGTGCCAGCAGCCAAAGGGGACAGGGTTTGATAGGCAATCAGCCCCAGCATTTT. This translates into CASSQRGQGLIGNQPQHF.

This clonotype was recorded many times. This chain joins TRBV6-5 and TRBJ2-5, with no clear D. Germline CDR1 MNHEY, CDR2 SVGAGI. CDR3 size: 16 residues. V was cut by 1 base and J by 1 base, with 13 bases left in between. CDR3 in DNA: TGTGCCAGCAGTTACTGGTCCATCTCCTCCCAAGAGACCCAGTACTTC. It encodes CASSYWSISSQETQYF.

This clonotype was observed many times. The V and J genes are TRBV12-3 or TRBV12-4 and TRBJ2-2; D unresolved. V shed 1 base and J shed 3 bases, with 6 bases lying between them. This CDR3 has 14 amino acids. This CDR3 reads CASSLETYTGELFF. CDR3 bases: TGTGCCAGCAGTTTAGAGACGTACACCGGGGAGCTGTTTTTT.

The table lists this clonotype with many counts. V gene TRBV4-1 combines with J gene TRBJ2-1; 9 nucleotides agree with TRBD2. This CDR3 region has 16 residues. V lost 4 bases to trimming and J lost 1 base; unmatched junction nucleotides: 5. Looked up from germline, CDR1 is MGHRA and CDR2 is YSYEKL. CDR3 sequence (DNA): TGCGCCAGCAGCCCACCTAGCGGGACTTCCTACAATGAGCAGTTCTTC. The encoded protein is CASSPPSGTSYNEQFF.

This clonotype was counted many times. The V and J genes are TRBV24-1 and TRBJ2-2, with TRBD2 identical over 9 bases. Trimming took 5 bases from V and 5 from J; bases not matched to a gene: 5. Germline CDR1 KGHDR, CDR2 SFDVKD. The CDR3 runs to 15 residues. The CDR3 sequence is CATSVSGSGTGELFF. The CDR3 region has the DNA TGTGCCACCAGTGTTAGCGGGAGTGGTACCGGGGAGCTGTTTTTT.

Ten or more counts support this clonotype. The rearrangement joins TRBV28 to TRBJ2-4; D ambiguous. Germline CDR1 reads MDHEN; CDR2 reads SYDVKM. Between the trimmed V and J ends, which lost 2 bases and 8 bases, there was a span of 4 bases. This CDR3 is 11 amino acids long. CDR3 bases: TGTGCCAGCAGTTTAGGATACATTCAGTACTTC. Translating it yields CASSLGYIQYF.

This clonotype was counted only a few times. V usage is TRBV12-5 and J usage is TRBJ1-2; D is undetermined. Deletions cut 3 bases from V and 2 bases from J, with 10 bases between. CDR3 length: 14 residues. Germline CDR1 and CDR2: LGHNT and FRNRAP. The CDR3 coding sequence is TGTGCTAGTGGTTTTACCCTATCCAACTATGGCTACACCTTC. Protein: CASGFTLSNYGYTF.

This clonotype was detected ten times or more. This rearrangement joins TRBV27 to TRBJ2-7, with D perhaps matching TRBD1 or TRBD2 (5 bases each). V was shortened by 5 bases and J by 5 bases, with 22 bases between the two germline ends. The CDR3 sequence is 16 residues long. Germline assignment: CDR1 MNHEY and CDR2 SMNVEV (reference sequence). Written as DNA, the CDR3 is TGTGCCAGCAGTGTAATCCCCGGGACCCCGGCCCACGAGCAGTACTTC. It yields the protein CASSVIPGTPAHEQYF.